This section outlines one TCR beta chain sequence together with its context. Its antigen is not known. This sample is part of a study of cytomegalovirus exposure and HLA in healthy donors. Overall study: Roughly 85 million unique TCRs from HLA-typed donors were held in an early release of data. Study results and caveats: Presence/absence analyses supposed approximately even sequencing depth among donors. A later analysis found that most CMV-associated TCR beta chains appeared HLA-restricted.

The PCR made use of 60 Vbeta and 13 Jbeta primers. Profiling relied on immunoSEQ multiplex PCR, and the TCRdb table lists in-frame clones only, not all of them. The table lists about 54,000 clones. V gave up 3 bases and J gave up 2 bases, with 14 bases separating them. This CDR3 region has 15 residues. Germline loops: CDR1 KGHSH, CDR2 LQKENI. This sequence joins TRBV18 and TRBJ2-7, with D possibly matching TRBD1 (5 bases). The source is a woman between 40 and 50 years old in good health and CMV-seronegative. The specimen sequenced was PBMCs. For the CDR3, the DNA is TGTGCCAGCTCACCCCTTCAGGGTGATACCTACGAGCAGTACTTC. It is translated as CASSPLQGDTYEQYF.